This entry is about one T cell receptor beta chain. This sample stems from a study of human T cells and chemical hapten exposure. V was shortened by 1 base and J by 3 bases, with 13 bases between the two germline ends. Germline V gene sequence: CDR1 SGHDN, CDR2 FVKESK. The CDR3 is 15 residues long. Time point noted: pre-sensitization, week 0. Noted treatment: therapeutic diphenylcyclopropenone sensitization with weekly scalp DPC. Suited to DPC and affected by alopecia, the donors ranged from 18 to 70 years old. Unique molecular identifiers were linked by the library to individual cDNA molecules. A single record per CDR3 protein comes from TCRdb applying MiXCR to the RACE reads. The table lists around 260,000 distinct CDR3 sequences, 8.6% of them singletons.

V is TRBV14 and J is TRBJ2-7; maybe TRBD1 (6 bases). Sequenced material: whole blood, taken in connection with sensitization to the hapten diphenylcyclopropenone (DPC). This clonotype was obtained from a woman aged 40 to 55 with alopecia areata. Some clones in this sample may be carry-over from other donors' samples. DNA for the CDR3: TGTGCCAGCAGCCAAGGCGGGCAGGGGCGCTACGAGCAGTACTTC. Protein product: CASSQGGQGRYEQYF.